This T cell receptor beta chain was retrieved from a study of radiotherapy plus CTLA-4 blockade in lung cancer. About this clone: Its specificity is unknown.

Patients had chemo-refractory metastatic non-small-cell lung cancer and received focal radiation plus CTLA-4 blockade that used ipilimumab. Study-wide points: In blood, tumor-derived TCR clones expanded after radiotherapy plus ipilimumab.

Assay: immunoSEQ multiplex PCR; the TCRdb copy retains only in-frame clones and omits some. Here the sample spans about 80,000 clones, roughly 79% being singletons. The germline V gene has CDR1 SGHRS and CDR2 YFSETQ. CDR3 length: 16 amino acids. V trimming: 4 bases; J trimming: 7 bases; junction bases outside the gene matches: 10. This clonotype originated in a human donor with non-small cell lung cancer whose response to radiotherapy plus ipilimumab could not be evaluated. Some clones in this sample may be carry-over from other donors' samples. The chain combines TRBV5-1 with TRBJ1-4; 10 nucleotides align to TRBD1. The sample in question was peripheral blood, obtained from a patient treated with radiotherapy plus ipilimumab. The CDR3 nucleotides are TGCGCCAGCAGCCAGGCCGACAGGGGGCCGACTGAAAAACTGTTTTTT. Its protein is CASSQADRGPTEKLFF.